This TCR beta chain was captured by sequencing in a study of identical twins. Study-wide points: Compared with unrelated sharing, twin-shared out-of-frame alpha sequences had more low-probability sequences.

Comments on this clonotype: The antigen remains unidentified.

This CDR3 contains 13 residues. Trimming cost V 5 bases and J 7 bases, with 14 bases left between them. Germline V gene data show CDR1 as SGHVS and CDR2 as FQNEAQ. cDNA carried unique molecular identifiers, and a universal primer site was added by template switching. TCRdb recomputed calls from the 5' RACE reads with MiXCR, one row per CDR3 protein. The table shows 570,000 or so distinct CDR3 sequences, with 9.6% occurring only once. The same sample was also studied in work on yellow fever vaccine responses in identical twins.

This chain links TRBV7-8 with TRBJ2-5; D is ambiguous. This sequence was found in a woman younger than 30 in good health. The sequencing sample was made of PBMCs. The CDR3 loop reads CASSSETHGTQYF. CDR3 bases: TGTGCCAGCAGCAGCGAGACTCATGGGACCCAGTACTTC.